This is a list of T cell receptor beta chains from one sample in a study of beta chain features in type 1 diabetes. Assay: immunoSEQ multiplex PCR; the TCRdb copy retains only in-frame clones and omits some. The profile covers around 500,000 clones, with about an eighth appearing a single time and 0.035% to 0.05% taken by the ten largest. The specimen sequenced was naive CD4+ T cells from blood. All receptors derive from a woman under 30 in good health. CDR3s include the opening cysteine and the closing phenylalanine or tryptophan. Each record gives: J gene, D gene, clone size, CDR3 length, V gene, CDR3 DNA, CDR3 protein. The D gene is left open where the match is weak. Clone size is given for some rows only: seen once, a few or many times, or a class if the clone is expanded.

TRBJ2-5 TRBD2 few 14 TRBV10-3 TGTGCCATCAGCAGAGCGGGGGGGCAAGAGACCCAGTACTTC CAISRAGGQETQYF
TRBJ1-1 - few 15 TRBV9 TGTGCCAGCAGCGTACTCCCGGACATGAACACTGAAGCTTTCTTT CASSVLPDMNTEAFF
TRBJ1-6 - few 12 TRBV2 TGTGCCAGCAGCGGAGAGGGGAAACCCCTCCACTTT CASSGEGKPLHF
TRBJ2-3 TRBD2 - 15 TRBV9 TGTGCCAGCAGCGTAATTAGCGGGGGCACAGATACGCAGTATTTT CASSVISGGTDTQYF
TRBJ2-3 - - 14 TRBV5-1 TGCGCCAGCAGCCTTAAAGGGTTTCCAGATACGCAGTATTTT CASSLKGFPDTQYF
TRBJ2-7 TRBD2 few 14 TRBV11-2 TGTGCCAGCAGCCCGACTAGCGGGAGTCCCGAGCAGTACTTC CASSPTSGSPEQYF
TRBJ2-1 - few 14 TRBV18 TGTGCCAGCTCACCACCGACAGACTACAATGAGCAGTTCTTC CASSPPTDYNEQFF
TRBJ2-3 TRBD2 few 15 TRBV5-4 TGTGCCAGCAGTTTGAGCGGGGGGGGCACAGATACGCAGTATTTT CASSLSGGGTDTQYF
TRBJ1-1 - - 13 TRBV5-1 TGCGCCAGCAGCTTGGCGGGGAGGTCTGAAGCTTTCTTT CASSLAGRSEAFF
TRBJ1-2 - - 11 TRBV10-3 TGTGCCTCCGGTGGGGAGTATGGCTACACCTTC CASGGEYGYTF
TRBJ1-4 - - 15 TRBV25-1 TGTGCCAGCAGTGACCAACAGGGAGACAATGAAAAACTGTTTTTT CASSDQQGDNEKLFF
TRBJ1-3 - - 17 TRBV9 TGTGCCAGCAGCGCCCCCGGGACCGATGTCGCCGGAAACACCATATATTTT CASSAPGTDVAGNTIYF
TRBJ1-5 TRBD1 few 15 TRBV7-9 TGTGCCAGCAGCTTAGTTGGGACAGGGAATCAGCCCCAGCATTTT CASSLVGTGNQPQHF
TRBJ1-1 - - 15 TRBV18 TGTGCCAGCTCACCGGGCGGAGGGCATAGCACTGAAGCTTTCTTT CASSPGGGHSTEAFF
TRBJ2-1 - - 16 TRBV7-8 TGTGCCAGCAGTAGGTTAGGGGGTTCCTCCTACAATGAGCAGTTCTTC CASSRLGGSSYNEQFF
TRBJ2-1 TRBD2 once 15 TRBV9 TGTGCCAGCGGACAGACTAGCGGGAGTTACAATGAGCAGTTCTTC CASGQTSGSYNEQFF
TRBJ1-1 - few 15 TRBV7-9 TGTGCCAGCCAATTTGAGCGAACGGGTTACACTGAAGCTTTCTTT CASQFERTGYTEAFF